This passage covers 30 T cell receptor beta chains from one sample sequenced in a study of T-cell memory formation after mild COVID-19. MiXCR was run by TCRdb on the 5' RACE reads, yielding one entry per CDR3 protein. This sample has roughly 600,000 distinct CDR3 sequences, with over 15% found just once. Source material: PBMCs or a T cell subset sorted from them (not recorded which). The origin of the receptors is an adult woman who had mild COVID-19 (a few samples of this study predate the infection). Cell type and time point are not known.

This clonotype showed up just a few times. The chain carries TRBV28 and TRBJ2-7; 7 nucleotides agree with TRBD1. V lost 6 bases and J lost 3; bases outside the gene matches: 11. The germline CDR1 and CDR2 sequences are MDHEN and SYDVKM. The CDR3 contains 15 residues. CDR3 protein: CASSPPPTGLYEQYF. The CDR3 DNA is TGTGCCAGCAGCCCGCCCCCGACAGGGCTCTACGAGCAGTACTTC.

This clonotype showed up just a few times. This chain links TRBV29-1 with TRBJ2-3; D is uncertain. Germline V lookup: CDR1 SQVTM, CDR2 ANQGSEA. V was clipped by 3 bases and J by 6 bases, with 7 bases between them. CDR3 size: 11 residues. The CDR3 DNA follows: TGCAGCGTTGATCTATGGGATACGCAGTATTTT. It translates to CSVDLWDTQYF.

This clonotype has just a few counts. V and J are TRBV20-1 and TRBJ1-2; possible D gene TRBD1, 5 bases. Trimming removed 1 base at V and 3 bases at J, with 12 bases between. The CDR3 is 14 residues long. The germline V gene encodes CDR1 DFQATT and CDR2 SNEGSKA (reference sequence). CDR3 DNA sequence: TGCAGTGCTAGAGGGGCAGGGCTTTACTATGGCTACACCTTC. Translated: CSARGAGLYYGYTF.

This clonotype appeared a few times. In nucleotides, the CDR3 is TGTGCCAGCAGTTACGGAGCTAGCGGGAGGAGGTACGAGCAGTACTTC. It translates to CASSYGASGRRYEQYF. The chain is built from TRBV6-2 or TRBV6-3 and TRBJ2-7; 11 nucleotides match TRBD2. The CDR3 extends over 16 amino acids. The V gene's germline CDR1 is MNHEY and CDR2 SVGEGT. With V trimmed by 2 bases and J by 4 bases, 7 bases remained unmatched.

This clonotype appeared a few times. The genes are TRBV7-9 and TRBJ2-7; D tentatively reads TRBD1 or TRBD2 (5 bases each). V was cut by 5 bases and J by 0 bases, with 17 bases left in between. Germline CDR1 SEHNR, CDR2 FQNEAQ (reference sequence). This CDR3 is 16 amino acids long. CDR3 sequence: CASSPPLGVYSYEQYF. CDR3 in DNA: TGTGCCAGCAGCCCACCCCTGGGGGTTTACTCCTACGAGCAGTACTTC.

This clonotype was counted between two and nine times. CDR3 DNA: TGCGCCAGCAGCTTGCGGGAGGTGGCCTACAATGAGCAGTTCTTC. This translates into CASSLREVAYNEQFF. The V and J genes are TRBV5-1 and TRBJ2-1; 7 bases line up with TRBD2. The germline CDR1 and CDR2 sequences are SGHRS and YFSETQ. V was clipped by 1 base and J by 2 bases; unmatched bases: 3. The length of the CDR3 is 15 residues.

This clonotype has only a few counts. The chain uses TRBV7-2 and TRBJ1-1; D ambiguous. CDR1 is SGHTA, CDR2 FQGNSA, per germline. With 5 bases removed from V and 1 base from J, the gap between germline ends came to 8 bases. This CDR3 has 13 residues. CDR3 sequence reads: CASSQTRNTEAFF. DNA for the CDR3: TGTGCCAGCAGCCAAACCCGGAACACTGAAGCTTTCTTT.

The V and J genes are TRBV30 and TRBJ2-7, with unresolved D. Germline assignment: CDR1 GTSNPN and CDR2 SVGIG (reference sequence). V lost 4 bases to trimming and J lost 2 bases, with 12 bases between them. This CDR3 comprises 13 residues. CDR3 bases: TGTGCCTGGACTTCAGGCGGAACCTACGAGCAGTACTTC. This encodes CAWTSGGTYEQYF.

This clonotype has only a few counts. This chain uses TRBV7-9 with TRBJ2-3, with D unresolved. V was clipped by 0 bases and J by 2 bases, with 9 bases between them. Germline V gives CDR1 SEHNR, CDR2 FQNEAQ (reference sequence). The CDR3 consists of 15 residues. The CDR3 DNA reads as TGTGCCAGCAGCTTAGCAAGGCGGTTCACAGATACGCAGTATTTT. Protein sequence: CASSLARRFTDTQYF. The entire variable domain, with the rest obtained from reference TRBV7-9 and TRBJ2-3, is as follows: DTGVSQNPRHKITKRGQNVTFRCDPISEHNRLYWYRQTLGQGPEFLTYFQNEAQLEKSRLLSDRFSAERPKGSFSTLEIQRTEQGDSAMYLCASSLARRFTDTQYFGPGTRLTVL.

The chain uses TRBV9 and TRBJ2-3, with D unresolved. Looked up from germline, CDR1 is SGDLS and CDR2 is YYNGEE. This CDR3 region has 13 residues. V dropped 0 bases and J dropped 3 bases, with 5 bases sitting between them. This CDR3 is CASSVVWTDTQYF. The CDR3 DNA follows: TGTGCCAGCAGCGTAGTCTGGACAGATACGCAGTATTTT.

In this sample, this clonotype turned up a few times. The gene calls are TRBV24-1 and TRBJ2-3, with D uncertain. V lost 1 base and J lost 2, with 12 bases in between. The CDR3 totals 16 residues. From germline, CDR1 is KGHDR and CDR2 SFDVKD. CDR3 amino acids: CATSDFSKAPTDTQYF. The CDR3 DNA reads TGTGCCACCAGTGATTTTTCCAAGGCCCCCACAGATACGCAGTATTTT.

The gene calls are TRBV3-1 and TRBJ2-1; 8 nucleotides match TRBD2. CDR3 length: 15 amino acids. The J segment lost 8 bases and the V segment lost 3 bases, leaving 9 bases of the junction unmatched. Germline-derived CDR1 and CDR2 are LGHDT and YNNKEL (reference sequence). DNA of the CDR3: TGTGCCAGCAGCCAGGATAGGGGACTAGTATATGAGCAGTTCTTC. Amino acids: CASSQDRGLVYEQFF.

This CDR3 is CSVEPTGQDTQYF. CDR3 nucleotide sequence: TGCAGCGTTGAACCTACGGGACAGGATACGCAGTATTTT. The chain is built from TRBV29-1 and TRBJ2-3, with 7 bases lining up with TRBD1. V dropped 2 bases and J dropped 6; count of bases not matched to a gene: 5. The CDR3 runs 13 residues. Germline V gene data show CDR1 as SQVTM and CDR2 as ANQGSEA.

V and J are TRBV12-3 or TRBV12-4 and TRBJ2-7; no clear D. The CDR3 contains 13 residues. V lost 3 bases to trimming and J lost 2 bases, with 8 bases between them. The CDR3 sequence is CASSFAEPYEQYF. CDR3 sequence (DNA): TGTGCCAGCAGTTTTGCAGAACCCTACGAGCAGTACTTC.

In DNA, the CDR3 is TGTGCCACCGCTGACAGGGCACAGGGGACGCAGTATTTT. It yields the protein CATADRAQGTQYF. The chain couples TRBV24-1 to TRBJ2-3; 7 bases align to TRBD1. Looked up from germline, CDR1 is KGHDR and CDR2 is SFDVKD. Trimming cost V 9 bases and J 9 bases; bases outside gene matches: 11. CDR3 length: 13 amino acids.

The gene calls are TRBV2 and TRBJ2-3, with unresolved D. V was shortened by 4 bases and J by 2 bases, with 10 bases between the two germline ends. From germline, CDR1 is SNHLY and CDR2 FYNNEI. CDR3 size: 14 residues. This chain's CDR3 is CASSVQSVTDTQYF. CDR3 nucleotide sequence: TGTGCCAGCAGTGTTCAGAGTGTCACAGATACGCAGTATTTT.

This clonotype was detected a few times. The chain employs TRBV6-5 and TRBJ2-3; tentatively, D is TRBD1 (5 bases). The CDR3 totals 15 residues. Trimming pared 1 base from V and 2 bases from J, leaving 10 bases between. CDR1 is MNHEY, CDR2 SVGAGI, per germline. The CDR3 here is CASSYWQGDTDTQYF. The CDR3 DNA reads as TGTGCCAGCAGTTACTGGCAGGGTGACACAGATACGCAGTATTTT.

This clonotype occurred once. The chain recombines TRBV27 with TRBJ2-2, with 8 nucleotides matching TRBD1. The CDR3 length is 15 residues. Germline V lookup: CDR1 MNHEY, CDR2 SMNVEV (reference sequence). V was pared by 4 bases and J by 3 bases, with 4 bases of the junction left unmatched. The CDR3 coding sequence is TGTGCCAGCAGTTCAGGGGGCTTTGACACCGGGGAGCTGTTTTTT. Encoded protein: CASSSGGFDTGELFF.

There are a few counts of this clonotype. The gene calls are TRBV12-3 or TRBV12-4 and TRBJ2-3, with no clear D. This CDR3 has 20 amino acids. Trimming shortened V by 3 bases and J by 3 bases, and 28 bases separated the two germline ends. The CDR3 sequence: CASSFPNRMRRYYSTDTQYF. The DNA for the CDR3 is TGTGCCAGCAGTTTCCCCAATCGCATGAGGCGTTATTACTCTACAGATACGCAGTATTTT.

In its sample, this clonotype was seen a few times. The CDR3 sequence is CASSLYGGSYEQYF. In DNA, the CDR3 is TGTGCCAGCAGCTTATACGGCGGCTCCTACGAGCAGTACTTC. The chain couples TRBV7-3 to TRBJ2-7; no clear D. CDR3 length: 14 residues. V lost 2 bases, J lost 0 bases, and 8 bases lay in between. Germline values: CDR1 SGHTA, CDR2 FQGTGA.

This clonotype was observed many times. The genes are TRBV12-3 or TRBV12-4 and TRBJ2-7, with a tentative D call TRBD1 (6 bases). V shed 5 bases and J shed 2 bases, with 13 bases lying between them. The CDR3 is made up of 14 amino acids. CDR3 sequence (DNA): TGTGCCAGCAGTCCCCAGGGGTTACCCTACGAGCAGTACTTC. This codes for CASSPQGLPYEQYF.

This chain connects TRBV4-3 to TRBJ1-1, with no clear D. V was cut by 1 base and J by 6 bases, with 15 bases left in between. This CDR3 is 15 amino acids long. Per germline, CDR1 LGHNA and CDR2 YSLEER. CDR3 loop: CASSQVIGPNAEAFF. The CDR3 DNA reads TGCGCCAGCAGCCAAGTGATAGGGCCCAATGCTGAAGCTTTCTTT.

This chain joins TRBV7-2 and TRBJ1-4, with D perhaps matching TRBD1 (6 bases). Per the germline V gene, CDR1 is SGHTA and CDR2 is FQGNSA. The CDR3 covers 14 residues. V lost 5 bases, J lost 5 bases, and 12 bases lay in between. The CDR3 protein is CASSRDTLNEKLFF. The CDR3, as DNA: TGTGCCAGCAGCCGGGACACCTTGAATGAAAAACTGTTTTTT.

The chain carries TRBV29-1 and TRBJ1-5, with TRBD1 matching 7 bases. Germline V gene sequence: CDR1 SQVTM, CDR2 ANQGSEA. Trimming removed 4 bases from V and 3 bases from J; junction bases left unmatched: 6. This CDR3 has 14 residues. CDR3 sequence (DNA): TGCAGCGTTGGAGCAGGGGGATACAATCAGCCCCAGCATTTT. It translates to CSVGAGGYNQPQHF.

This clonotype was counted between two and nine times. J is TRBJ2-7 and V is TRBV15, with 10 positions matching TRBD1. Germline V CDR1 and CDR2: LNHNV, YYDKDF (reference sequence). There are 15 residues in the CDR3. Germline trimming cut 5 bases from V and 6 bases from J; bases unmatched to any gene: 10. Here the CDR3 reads CATSGKDRGSLEQYF. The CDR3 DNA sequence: TGTGCCACCAGCGGAAAGGACAGGGGGTCTCTCGAGCAGTACTTC. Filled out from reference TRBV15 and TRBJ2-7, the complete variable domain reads DAMVIQNPRYQVTQFGKPVTLSCSQTLNHNVMYWYQQKSSQAPKLLFHYYDKDFNNEADTPDNFQSRRPNTSFCFLDIRSPGLGDTAMYLCATSGKDRGSLEQYFGPGTRLTVT.

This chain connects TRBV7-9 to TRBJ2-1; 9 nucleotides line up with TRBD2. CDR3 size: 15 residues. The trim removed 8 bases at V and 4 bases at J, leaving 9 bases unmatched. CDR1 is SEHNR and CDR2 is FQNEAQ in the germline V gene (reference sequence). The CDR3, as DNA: TGTGCCAGCCAACTGGGGGCGGGAGGGTACAATGAGCAGTTCTTC. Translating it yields CASQLGAGGYNEQFF.

The CDR3 nucleotides read TGTGCCAGCAGTTACTCGAGGGGAGCGGGCAGTTCAGATACGCAGTATTTT. Translated: CASSYSRGAGSSDTQYF. This chain connects TRBV6-5 to TRBJ2-3, with a tentative D call TRBD2 (6 bases). V was cut by 0 bases and J by 4 bases, with 17 bases left in between. The CDR3 runs to 17 residues. Per germline, CDR1 MNHEY and CDR2 SVGAGI.

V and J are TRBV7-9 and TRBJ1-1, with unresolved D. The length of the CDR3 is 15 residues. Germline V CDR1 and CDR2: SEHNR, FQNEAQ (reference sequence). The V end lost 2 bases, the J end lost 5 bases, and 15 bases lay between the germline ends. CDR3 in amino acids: CASSLSPGVGTEAFF. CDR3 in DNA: TGTGCCAGCAGCTTATCGCCAGGAGTGGGGACTGAAGCTTTCTTT.

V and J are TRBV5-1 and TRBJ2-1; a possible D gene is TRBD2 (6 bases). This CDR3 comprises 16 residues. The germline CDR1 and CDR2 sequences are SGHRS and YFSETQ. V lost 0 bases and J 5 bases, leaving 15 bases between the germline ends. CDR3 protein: CASSLVGGNPNNEQFF. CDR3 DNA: TGCGCCAGCAGCTTGGTGGGCGGGAACCCGAACAATGAGCAGTTCTTC.

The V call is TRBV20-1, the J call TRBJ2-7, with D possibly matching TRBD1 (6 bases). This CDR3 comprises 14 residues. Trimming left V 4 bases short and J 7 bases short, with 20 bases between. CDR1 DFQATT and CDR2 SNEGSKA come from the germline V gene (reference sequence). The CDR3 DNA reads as TGCAGTGCTACAGGGGCCCGGATTGGCGGGGAGCAGTACTTC. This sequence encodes CSATGARIGGEQYF.